The clone carrying this TCR beta chain came up a few times. Its antigen is unidentified. This sample stems from a study of cytomegalovirus exposure and HLA in healthy donors. Study-level results: Analyses of presence and absence presupposed an approximately uniform sequencing depth across donors.

V was clipped by 2 bases and J by 0 bases, with 5 bases between them. The CDR3 is 13 amino acids. Germline values: CDR1 MNHNS, CDR2 SASEGT. PCR used 60 Vbeta primers and 13 Jbeta primers. Measured with immunoSEQ multiplex PCR; TCRdb has only the in-frame clones, and not every one. The data contain approximately 140,000 clones, over 75% of them singletons. The rearrangement uses TRBV6-1 and TRBJ2-7; D not certain. The sequenced sample was PBMCs. The receptor was derived from a boy aged 5-17 years in good health and CMV-seronegative. CDR3 protein: CASSEMSSYEQYF. CDR3 bases: TGTGCCAGCAGTGAAATGAGCTCCTACGAGCAGTACTTC.